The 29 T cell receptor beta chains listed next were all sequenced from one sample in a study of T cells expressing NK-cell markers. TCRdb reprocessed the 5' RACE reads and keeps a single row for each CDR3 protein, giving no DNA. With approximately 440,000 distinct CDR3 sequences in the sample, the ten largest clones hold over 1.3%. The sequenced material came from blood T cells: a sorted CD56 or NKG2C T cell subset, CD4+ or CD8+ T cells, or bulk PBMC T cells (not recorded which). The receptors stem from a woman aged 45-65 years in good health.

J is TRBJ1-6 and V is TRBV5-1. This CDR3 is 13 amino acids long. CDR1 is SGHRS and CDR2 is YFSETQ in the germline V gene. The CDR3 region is CASSLERFSPLHF.

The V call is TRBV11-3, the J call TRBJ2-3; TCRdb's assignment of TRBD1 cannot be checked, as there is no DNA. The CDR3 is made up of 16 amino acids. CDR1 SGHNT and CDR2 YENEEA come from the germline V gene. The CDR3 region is CASSLEGGSSTDTQYF.

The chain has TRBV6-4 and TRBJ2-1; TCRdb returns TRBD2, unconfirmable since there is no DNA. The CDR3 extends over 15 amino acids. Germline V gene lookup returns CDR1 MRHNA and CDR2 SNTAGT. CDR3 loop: CASSDSGTPHREQFF.

This CDR3 reads CASSHPWGGDTQYF. The rearrangement joins TRBV27 to TRBJ2-3. Germline V gene lookup returns CDR1 MNHEY and CDR2 SMNVEV (reference sequence). The CDR3 runs 14 residues.

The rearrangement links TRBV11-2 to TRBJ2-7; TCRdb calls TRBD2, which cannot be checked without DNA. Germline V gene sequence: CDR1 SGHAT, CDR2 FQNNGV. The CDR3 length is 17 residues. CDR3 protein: CASSPGAMGEATYEQYF.

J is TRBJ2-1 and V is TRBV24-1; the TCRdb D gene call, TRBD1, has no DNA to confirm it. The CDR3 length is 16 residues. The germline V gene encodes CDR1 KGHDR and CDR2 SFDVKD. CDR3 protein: CATSTPRGPGGNEQFF.

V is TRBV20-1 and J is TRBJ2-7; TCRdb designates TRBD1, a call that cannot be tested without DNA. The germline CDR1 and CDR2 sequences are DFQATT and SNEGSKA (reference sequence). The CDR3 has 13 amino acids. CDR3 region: CSATDRSAYEQYF.

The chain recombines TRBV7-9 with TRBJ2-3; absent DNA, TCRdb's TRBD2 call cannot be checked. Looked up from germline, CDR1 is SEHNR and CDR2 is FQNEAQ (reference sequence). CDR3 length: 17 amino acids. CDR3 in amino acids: CASSYGLAGEGTDTQYF.

CDR3 residues: CASSLWGSKGNEQFF. This chain links TRBV11-2 with TRBJ2-1; TCRdb designates TRBD1, a call that cannot be tested without DNA. Germline assignment: CDR1 SGHAT and CDR2 FQNNGV. The CDR3 extends over 15 amino acids.

CDR3 in amino acids: CATIPEPRGSYNEQFF. The chain has TRBV15 and TRBJ2-1; TCRdb's D gene call, TRBD1, goes unchecked for lack of DNA. Germline CDR1 LNHNV, CDR2 YYDKDF (reference sequence). The length of the CDR3 is 16 residues.

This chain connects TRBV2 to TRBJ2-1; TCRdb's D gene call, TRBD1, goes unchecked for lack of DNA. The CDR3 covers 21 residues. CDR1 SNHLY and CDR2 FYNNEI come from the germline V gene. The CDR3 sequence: CASSGGFYRVREHESYNEQFF.

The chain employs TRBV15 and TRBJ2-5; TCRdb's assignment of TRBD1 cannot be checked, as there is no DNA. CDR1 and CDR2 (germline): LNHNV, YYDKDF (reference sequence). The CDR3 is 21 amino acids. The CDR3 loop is CATSTRTFGAGDWGDQETQYF.

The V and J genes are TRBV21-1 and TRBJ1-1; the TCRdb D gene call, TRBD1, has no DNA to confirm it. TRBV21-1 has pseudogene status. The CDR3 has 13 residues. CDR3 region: CASSKTGETEAFF.

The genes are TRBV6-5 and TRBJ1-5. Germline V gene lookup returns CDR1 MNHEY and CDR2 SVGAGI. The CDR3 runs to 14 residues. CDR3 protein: CASRLRGIDQPQHF.

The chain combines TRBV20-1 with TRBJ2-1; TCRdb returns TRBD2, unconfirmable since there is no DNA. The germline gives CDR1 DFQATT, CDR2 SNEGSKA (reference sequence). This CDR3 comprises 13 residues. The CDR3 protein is CSAPHRTSGEQFF.

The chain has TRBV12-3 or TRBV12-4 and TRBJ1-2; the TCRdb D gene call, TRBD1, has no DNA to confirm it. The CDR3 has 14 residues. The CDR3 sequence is CASSLVRGDYGYTF.

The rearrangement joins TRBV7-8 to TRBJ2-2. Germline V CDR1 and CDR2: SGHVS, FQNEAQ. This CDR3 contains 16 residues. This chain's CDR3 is CASSLAPGANTGELFF.

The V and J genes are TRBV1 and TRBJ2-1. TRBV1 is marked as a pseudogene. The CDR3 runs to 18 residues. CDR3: CTSSQERKRETSYNEQFF.

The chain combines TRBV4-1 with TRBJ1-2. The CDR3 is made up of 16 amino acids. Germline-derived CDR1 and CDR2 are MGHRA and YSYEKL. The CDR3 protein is CASSQGLRQADYGYTF.

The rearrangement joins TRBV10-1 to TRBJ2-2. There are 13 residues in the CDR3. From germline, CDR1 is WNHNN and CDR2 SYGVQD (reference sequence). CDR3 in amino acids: CASIEPHTGELFF.

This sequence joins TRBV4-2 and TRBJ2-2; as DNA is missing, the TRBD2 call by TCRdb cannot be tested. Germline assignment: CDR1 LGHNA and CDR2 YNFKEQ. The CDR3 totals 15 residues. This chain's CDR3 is CASSPGGGIAGELFF.

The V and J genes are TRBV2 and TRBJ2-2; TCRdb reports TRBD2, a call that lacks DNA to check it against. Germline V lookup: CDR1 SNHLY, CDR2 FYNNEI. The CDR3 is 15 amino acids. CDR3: CASRMGGRNTGELFF.

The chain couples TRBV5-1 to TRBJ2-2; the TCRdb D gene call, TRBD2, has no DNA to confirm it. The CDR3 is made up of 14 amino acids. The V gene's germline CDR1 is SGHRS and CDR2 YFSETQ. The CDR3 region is CASSLRELGGELFF.

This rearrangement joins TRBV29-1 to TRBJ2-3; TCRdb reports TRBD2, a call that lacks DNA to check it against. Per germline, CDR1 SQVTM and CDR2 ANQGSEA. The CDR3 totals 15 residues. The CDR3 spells CSVEMVAGGADTQYF.

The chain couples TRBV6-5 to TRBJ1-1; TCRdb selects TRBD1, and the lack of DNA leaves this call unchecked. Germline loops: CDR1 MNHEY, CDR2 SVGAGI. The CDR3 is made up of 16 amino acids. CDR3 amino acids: CASSRPGTGGYTEAFF.

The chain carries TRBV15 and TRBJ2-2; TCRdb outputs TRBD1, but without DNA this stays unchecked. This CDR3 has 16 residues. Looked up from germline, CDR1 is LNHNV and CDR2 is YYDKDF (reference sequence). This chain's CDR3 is CATSRDPTGNTGELFF. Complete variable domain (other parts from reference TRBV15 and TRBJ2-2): DAMVIQNPRYQVTQFGKPVTLSCSQTLNHNVMYWYQQKSSQAPKLLFHYYDKDFNNEADTPDNFQSRRPNTSFCFLDIRSPGLGDTAMYLCATSRDPTGNTGELFFGEGSRLTVL.

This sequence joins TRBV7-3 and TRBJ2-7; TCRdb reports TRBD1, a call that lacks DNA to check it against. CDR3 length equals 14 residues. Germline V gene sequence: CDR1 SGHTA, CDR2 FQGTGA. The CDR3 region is CASSRGTGGYEQYF.

The CDR3 sequence: CSVESRQGVGAKNIQYF. The chain joins TRBV29-1 to TRBJ2-4; TCRdb indicates TRBD1, and absent DNA this call remains unverified. The germline CDR1 and CDR2 sequences are SQVTM and ANQGSEA. The CDR3 totals 17 residues.

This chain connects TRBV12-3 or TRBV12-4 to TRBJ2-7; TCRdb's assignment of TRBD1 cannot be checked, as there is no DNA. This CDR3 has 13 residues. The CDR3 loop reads CASSAGQGAEQYF.